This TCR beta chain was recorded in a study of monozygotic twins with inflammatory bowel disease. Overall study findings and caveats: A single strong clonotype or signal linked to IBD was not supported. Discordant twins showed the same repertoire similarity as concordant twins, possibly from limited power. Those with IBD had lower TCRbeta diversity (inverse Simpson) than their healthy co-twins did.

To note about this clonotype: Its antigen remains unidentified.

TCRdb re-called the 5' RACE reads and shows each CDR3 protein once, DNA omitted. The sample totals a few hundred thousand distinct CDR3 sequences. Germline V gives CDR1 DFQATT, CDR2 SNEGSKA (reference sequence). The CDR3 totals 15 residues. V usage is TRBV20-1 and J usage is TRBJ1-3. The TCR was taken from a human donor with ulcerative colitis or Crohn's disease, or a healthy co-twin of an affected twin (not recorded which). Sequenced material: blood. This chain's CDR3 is CSASYGASLGNTIYF.